This T cell receptor beta chain stems from a study of monozygotic twins with inflammatory bowel disease. The CDR3 has 16 amino acids. Germline V gives CDR1 SNHLY, CDR2 FYNNEI. TCRdb re-called the 5' RACE reads and gives one entry per CDR3 protein, without DNA. The repertoire table contains about 420,000 distinct CDR3 sequences. The TCR sequence derives from a human donor with ulcerative colitis or Crohn's disease, or a healthy co-twin of an affected twin (not recorded which). The gene calls are TRBV2 and TRBJ2-5; TCRdb calls TRBD1, which cannot be checked without DNA. Sequencing was carried out using blood. CDR3 sequence: CASSDFSGAQEETQYF.